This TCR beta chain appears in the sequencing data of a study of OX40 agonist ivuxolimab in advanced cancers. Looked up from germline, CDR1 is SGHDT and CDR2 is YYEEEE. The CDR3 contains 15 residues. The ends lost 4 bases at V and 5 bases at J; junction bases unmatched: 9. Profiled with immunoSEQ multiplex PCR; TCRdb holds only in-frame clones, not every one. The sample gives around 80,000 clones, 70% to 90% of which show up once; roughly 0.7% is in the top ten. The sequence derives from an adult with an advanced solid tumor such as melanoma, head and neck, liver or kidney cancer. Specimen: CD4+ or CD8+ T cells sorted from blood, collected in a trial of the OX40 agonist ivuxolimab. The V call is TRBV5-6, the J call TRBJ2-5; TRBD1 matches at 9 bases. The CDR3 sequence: CASSPWDRVGETQYF. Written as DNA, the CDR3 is TGTGCCAGCAGCCCCTGGGACAGGGTAGGGGAGACCCAGTACTTC.